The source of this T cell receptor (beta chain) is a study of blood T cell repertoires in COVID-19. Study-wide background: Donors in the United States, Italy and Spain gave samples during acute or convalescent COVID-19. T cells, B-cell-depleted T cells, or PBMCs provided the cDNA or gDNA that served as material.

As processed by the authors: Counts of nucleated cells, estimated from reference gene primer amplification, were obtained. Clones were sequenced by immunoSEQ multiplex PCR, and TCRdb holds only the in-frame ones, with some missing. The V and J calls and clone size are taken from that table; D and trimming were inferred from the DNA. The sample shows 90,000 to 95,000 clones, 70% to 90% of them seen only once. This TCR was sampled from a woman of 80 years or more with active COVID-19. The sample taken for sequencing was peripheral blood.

The CDR3 DNA follows: TGTGCCATCAACCACCTGGGGGGGAACACTGAAGCTTTCTTT. This sequence encodes CAINHLGGNTEAFF. The chain combines TRBV10-3 with TRBJ1-1, with D tentatively TRBD1 (5 bases). Trimming shortened V by 7 bases and J by 1 base, and 13 bases separated the two germline ends. CDR1 is ENHRY, CDR2 SYGVKD, per germline. The CDR3 totals 14 residues.